One and the same sample provided the 10 T cell receptor beta chains below, sequenced in a study of beta chain features in type 1 diabetes. Sequencing targeted expressed TCRB transcripts, as all isolated RNA had been reverse transcribed. Assay: immunoSEQ multiplex PCR; the TCRdb copy retains only in-frame clones and omits some. The data contain around 300,000 clones, approximately 10% of them singletons. The sequenced sample was naive CD4+ T cells from blood. These receptor sequences come from a woman aged 25 to 39 in good health.

This clone was observed a few times. V is TRBV11-2 and J is TRBJ2-1; no definite D call. CDR3 length equals 15 residues. Trimming removed 4 bases at V and 8 bases at J, with 18 bases between. Germline CDR1 and CDR2: SGHAT and FQNNGV. DNA of the CDR3: TGTGCCAGCAGCTCCCACATAAACACGAACCATGAGCAGTTCTTC. Translating gives CASSSHINTNHEQFF.

This clone has only a few counts. V and J are TRBV28 and TRBJ2-1; TRBD2 aligns across 10 bases. CDR1 MDHEN and CDR2 SYDVKM come from the germline V gene. The CDR3 sequence is 15 residues long. Trimming cost V 6 bases and J 8 bases; bases outside gene matches: 10. The CDR3 is CASRVPASGSYEQFF. The DNA of the CDR3 is TGTGCCAGCAGGGTTCCGGCTAGCGGGAGCTATGAGCAGTTCTTC.

The sample holds a few counts of this clone. V gene TRBV21-1 combines with J gene TRBJ2-6; the tabulated D call, TRBD2, remains unverified against the DNA. TRBV21-1 is given as a pseudogene. CDR3 size: 15 residues. The CDR3 loop is CASAHGGSGANVLTF. CDR3 nucleotide sequence: TGTGCCAGCGCTCATGGGGGGTCCGGGGCCAACGTCCTGACTTTC.

CDR3 loop: CASKSSGSGTGELFF. CDR3 bases: TGTGCCAGCAAGTCTAGCGGGAGTGGTACCGGGGAGCTGTTTTTT. This chain uses TRBV2 with TRBJ2-2; the match to TRBD2 covers 10 bases. CDR1 is SNHLY and CDR2 is FYNNEI in the germline V gene. The CDR3 length is 15 residues. With 7 bases clipped from V and 5 bases from J, the junction kept 7 bases outside the gene matches.

This clone was detected a few times. As DNA, the CDR3 is TGTGCCACCAGCAGAGGTAGCGGGGAGGTTCGCGAGCAGTACTTC. Its protein product is CATSRGSGEVREQYF. The chain joins TRBV15 to TRBJ2-7, with TRBD2 identical over 8 bases. The CDR3 has 15 amino acids. Germline loops: CDR1 LNHNV, CDR2 YYDKDF (reference sequence). V shed 1 base and J 6 bases; nucleotides not matched to a gene: 8.

The chain joins TRBV7-2 to TRBJ1-5; TRBD1 matches 9 bases. This CDR3 is 13 amino acids long. Trimming removed 5 bases from V and 15 bases from J; junction bases left unmatched: 11. CDR1 and CDR2 from the germline V gene are SGHTA and FQGNSA. CDR3 region: CASSPRTGDLTHF. CDR3 DNA sequence: TGTGCCAGCAGCCCCCGGACAGGGGATCTGACGCATTTT.

The J gene is TRBJ2-1, the V gene TRBV5-1, with a tentative D call TRBD2 (6 bases). The germline V gene encodes CDR1 SGHRS and CDR2 YFSETQ. The CDR3 extends over 13 amino acids. Trimming stripped 9 bases from V and 0 bases from J, with 10 bases between. DNA of the CDR3: TGCGCCACCCGGGGGAGCTCCTACAATGAGCAGTTCTTC. It is translated as CATRGSSYNEQFF.

This clone occurred a few times. V usage is TRBV9 and J usage is TRBJ2-1, with TRBD2 matching 9 bases. Germline-derived CDR1 and CDR2 are SGDLS and YYNGEE. The ends lost 3 bases at V and 6 bases at J; junction bases unmatched: 7. There are 15 residues in the CDR3. The CDR3 spells CASSGFSGGPNEQFF. The CDR3 coding sequence is TGTGCCAGCAGCGGATTCAGCGGGGGGCCCAATGAGCAGTTCTTC.

There are a few counts of this clone. J is TRBJ1-1 and V is TRBV18; D perhaps matches TRBD1 (6 bases). CDR1 and CDR2 from the germline V gene are KGHSH and LQKENI. This CDR3 spans 15 amino acids. The V gene lost 5 bases and the J gene lost 1 base, with 14 bases spanning the gap. The CDR3 coding sequence is TGTGCCAGCTCAAGGGGGAACGGAGGGAACACTGAAGCTTTCTTT. This encodes CASSRGNGGNTEAFF.

The chain combines TRBV11-2 with TRBJ1-2; D might be TRBD1 (6 bases). Germline values: CDR1 SGHAT, CDR2 FQNNGV. Trimming took off 4 bases at V and 4 bases at J, with 13 bases between the two ends. This CDR3 region has 14 residues. The CDR3 is CASSSQGAVYGYTF. The DNA of the CDR3 is TGTGCCAGCAGCTCACAGGGAGCGGTCTATGGCTACACCTTC.